The 14 T cell receptor beta chains given below trace back to one sample, sequenced in a study of patients and donors after allogeneic stem cell transplantation. TCRdb fed the RT-PCR reads into MiXCR, producing one record per CDR3 protein. The table has more than 55,000 distinct CDR3 sequences, 13% seen once. Sequenced input: blood, either unsorted or a sorted T cell fraction (not recorded which). These TCRs come from a human donor who was either an allogeneic HSCT recipient or a stem cell or donor lymphocyte infusion donor (not recorded which). It is not recorded whose cells these are; they may come from a transplant donor.

The chain couples TRBV20-1 to TRBJ1-5; the D is unclear. CDR1 is DFQATT, CDR2 SNEGSKA, per germline (reference sequence). With 3 bases removed from V and 0 bases from J, the gap between germline ends came to 6 bases. CDR3 length: 13 amino acids. DNA of the CDR3: TGCAGTGCTAGCGAGGATAGCAATCAGCCCCAGCATTTT. This codes for CSASEDSNQPQHF.

The genes are TRBV3-1 and TRBJ2-1; tentative D call: TRBD1 (5 bases). This CDR3 contains 17 residues. Per germline, CDR1 LGHDT and CDR2 YNNKEL (reference sequence). V was pared by 0 bases and J by 5 bases, with 17 bases between. CDR3 region: CASSQETVPRQNNEQFF. CDR3 DNA: TGTGCCAGCAGCCAAGAAACTGTACCCAGACAGAACAATGAGCAGTTCTTC.

The genes are TRBV15 and TRBJ2-5, with no clear D. Trimming shortened V by 1 base and J by 5 bases, and 8 bases separated the two germline ends. Per germline, CDR1 LNHNV and CDR2 YYDKDF (reference sequence). This CDR3 region has 13 residues. In nucleotides, the CDR3 is TGTGCCACCAGCAGAGTTACCGGGGAGACCCAGTACTTC. The encoded protein is CATSRVTGETQYF.

This clonotype was detected a few times. The chain employs TRBV3-1 and TRBJ2-7; a weak D match, TRBD1 (6 bases). Germline assignment: CDR1 LGHDT and CDR2 YNNKEL (reference sequence). CDR3 length equals 15 residues. Between the trimmed V and J ends, which lost 3 bases and 6 bases, there was a span of 18 bases. Here the CDR3 DNA reads TGTGCCAGCAGCCATATCTGGACAGCCCTCGGCGAGCAGTACTTC. Translated: CASSHIWTALGEQYF.

This clonotype occurred many times. J is TRBJ1-2 and V is TRBV12-3 or TRBV12-4; D is ambiguous. This CDR3 region has 13 residues. Trimming took off 5 bases at V and 6 bases at J, with 13 bases between the two ends. CDR3 region: CASSLQVFHGYTF. DNA for the CDR3: TGTGCCAGCAGTCTTCAGGTTTTCCATGGCTACACCTTC.

This clonotype was seen ten or more times. The rearrangement uses TRBV18 and TRBJ1-2; possible D gene TRBD1, 5 bases. The CDR3 is made up of 16 amino acids. The germline V and J ends were trimmed by 5 bases and 2 bases, with 18 bases remaining between them. Germline loops: CDR1 KGHSH, CDR2 LQKENI. The CDR3 DNA is TGTGCCAGCTCAGCACGCACACCTGACAGCAACTATGGCTACACCTTC. Its translation: CASSARTPDSNYGYTF.

In its sample, this clonotype was seen a few times. The chain couples TRBV10-3 to TRBJ2-4; D is unresolved. The CDR3 has 17 amino acids. Germline CDR1 is ENHRY and CDR2 is SYGVKD. Trimming removed 4 bases from V and 0 bases from J, with 16 bases in between. The CDR3 DNA follows: TGTGCCATCAGTGCCCAGAGAGAACCCTTAGCCAAAAACATTCAGTACTTC. This sequence encodes CAISAQREPLAKNIQYF.

This clonotype showed up many times. The genes are TRBV6-4 and TRBJ2-1; D unresolved. Germline V gene lookup returns CDR1 MRHNA and CDR2 SNTAGT. The length of the CDR3 is 16 residues. Trimming pared 2 bases from V and 5 bases from J, leaving 16 bases between. CDR3 DNA sequence: TGTGCCAGCAGTGACACTGGGTACCTAGGGAACAATGAGCAGTTCTTC. Protein product: CASSDTGYLGNNEQFF.

This clonotype was counted only a few times. The rearrangement uses TRBV25-1 and TRBJ1-1; D gene unclear. The CDR3 spans 13 residues. Germline V CDR1 and CDR2: MGHDK, SYGVNS. V was shortened by 6 bases and J by 4 bases, with 12 bases between the two germline ends. CDR3 residues: CASRWGVGTEAFF. The CDR3 nucleotides read TGTGCCAGCAGATGGGGTGTCGGCACTGAAGCTTTCTTT. Together with reference TRBV25-1 and TRBJ1-1, the CDR3 gives the full variable domain: EADIYQTPRYLVIGTGKKITLECSQTMGHDKMYWYQQDPGMELHLIHYSYGVNSTEKGDLSSESTVSRIRTEHFPLTLESARPSHTSQYLCASRWGVGTEAFFGQGTRLTVV.

This clonotype was detected ten times or more. V gene TRBV3-1 combines with J gene TRBJ1-3; D not certain. Germline V gene sequence: CDR1 LGHDT, CDR2 YNNKEL (reference sequence). This CDR3 is 13 amino acids long. Trimming took off 4 bases at V and 0 bases at J, with 4 bases between the two ends. The CDR3 DNA reads TGTGCCAGCAGCCCGTTCTCTGGAAACACCATATATTTT. Translated: CASSPFSGNTIYF.

There are many counts of this clonotype. V gene TRBV5-1 combines with J gene TRBJ2-1, with TRBD2 identical over 9 bases. There are 20 residues in the CDR3. V lost 0 bases to trimming and J lost 0 bases; unmatched junction nucleotides: 13. The V gene's germline CDR1 is SGHRS and CDR2 YFSETQ. The DNA for the CDR3 is TGCGCCAGCAGCTTGGTGGCGGGAGGGCCGAACAAGAGCTCCTACAATGAGCAGTTCTTC. Its translation is CASSLVAGGPNKSSYNEQFF.

This clonotype was seen many times. The chain carries TRBV7-2 and TRBJ1-1; possible D gene TRBD1, 5 bases. This CDR3 is built from 11 residues. Trimming took off 6 bases at V and 9 bases at J, with 11 bases between the two ends. Germline V gene lookup returns CDR1 SGHTA and CDR2 FQGNSA. The CDR3 region is CASRKNRKAFF. CDR3 sequence (DNA): TGTGCCAGCAGAAAAAACAGGAAAGCTTTCTTT.

This clonotype was recorded a few times. The genes are TRBV5-5 and TRBJ2-7; a weak D match, TRBD2 (6 bases). The V and J ends lost 4 bases and 3 bases respectively, with 14 bases between them. This CDR3 has 14 amino acids. Germline values: CDR1 SGHKS, CDR2 YYEKEE (reference sequence). CDR3 residues: CASSLRDSHYEQYF. The CDR3 bases are TGTGCCAGCAGCCTCCGGGACTCCCACTACGAGCAGTACTTC. Using reference TRBV5-5 and TRBJ2-7 for the parts outside the CDR3, the full variable domain is DAGVTQSPTHLIKTRGQQVTLRCSPISGHKSVSWYQQVLGQGPQFIFQYYEKEERGRGNFPDRFSARQFPNYSSELNVNALLLGDSALYLCASSLRDSHYEQYFGPGTRLTVT.

This clonotype was recorded at least ten times. The gene calls are TRBV25-1 and TRBJ1-6; D is uncertain. Germline CDR1 MGHDK, CDR2 SYGVNS. V lost 2 bases and J 5 bases, leaving 10 bases between the germline ends. The CDR3 sequence is 15 residues long. CDR3 bases: TGTGCCAGCAGTGAAGGTAGTCATCATAATTCACCCCTCCACTTT. Its translation is CASSEGSHHNSPLHF.